This T cell receptor (beta chain) came from a study of T cells in Graves' hyperthyroidism and ophthalmopathy (dated by TCRdb to the late 2010s). Background on the whole study: Peripheral blood samples were taken at initial diagnosis, before any treatment was given. The 100 or so discovery patients were randomly divided into training and test sets at a 7:3 ratio. To identify TCR V-J signatures that set the groups apart, the researchers used a discovery cohort of 90 to 100 patients, made up of under 50 with Graves' ophthalmopathy and some 55 with stable Graves' hyperthyroidism. In about six Graves' hyperthyroidism patients, the study also compared T-cell repertoires from thyroid tissue with T-cell repertoires from blood. Once sampling was done, hyperthyroidism patients were given methimazole at a starting dose of 30 mg daily, whereas ophthalmopathy patients were given high-dose intravenous methylprednisolone. The paper reports TCR Vbeta CDR3 sequencing of some 140 peripheral blood samples: 43 ophthalmopathy, about 75 hyperthyroidism and 17 progressor patients. Whether ophthalmopathy could be predicted prospectively was tested in an independent validation cohort made up of roughly 20 hyperthyroidism patients plus 17 patients who later progressed to ophthalmopathy. Study-level results and caveats: Ophthalmopathy was separated from stable hyperthyroidism by a 13 V-J signature model, with approximately 85% sensitivity and around 81% specificity obtained in cross-validation and 80%/75% obtained in testing. Most expanded thyroid clonotypes (frequency above 0.001) were also detected in blood, a finding suggesting that blood repertoires may reflect thyroid immune responses. No statistical method was used to fix the sample size in advance, and group allocation was not hidden from the investigators. In validation, the model predicted progression to ophthalmopathy with 55% to 71% sensitivity and approximately 74% specificity, a median of about 6.7 months before onset.

Stable Graves' hyperthyroidism was defined as the absence of progression to ophthalmopathy over 18 months of follow-up. Hyperthyroidism patients were aged 18 to 65 years and newly diagnosed, with disease duration of less than 2 months. Any patient with an uncontrolled infection, another autoimmune disease, pregnancy or lactation was excluded. Diagnoses relied on clinical symptoms, serum thyroxine and TRAb, thyroid ultrasound and orbital computed tomography. Ficoll-Paque density gradient centrifugation was used to isolate PBMCs from approximately 10 ml of fresh peripheral blood. Trizol reagent was used to extract total RNA, and RNA quality was then checked on an Agilent 2100 Bioanalyzer. The germline V gene (reference sequence) supplies CDR1 DFQATT and CDR2 SNEGSKA. The CDR3 runs 14 residues from the cysteine to the phenylalanine. CDR3 DNA only is kept here, 42 bases in frame from base 1. V and J are truncated by 1 base and 0 bases respectively, leaving an intervening sequence of 7 bases.

In its sample, this clonotype was seen many times. What antigen it recognizes has not been identified. Per-nucleotide qualities are absent, and no much larger clonotype sits a single base away. The TCR beta CDR3 regions were amplified from RNA transcripts. The first round of RT-PCR for the TCR CDR3 was performed with the HTBI primer set and the Qiagen OneStep RT-PCR kit. The libraries were constructed in a second round of multiplex PCR and then size-selected and purified. Sequencing of the libraries was done on an Illumina HiSeq2000 using paired-end 100 bp reads. The study's own analysis went as follows. SOAPnuke was used to process the raw data, removing reads that contained adapters or uncalled bases, had a mean Phred below 15, or lacked an exact match to the constant primer or identifier. High-quality paired reads were merged with COPE v1.2.5, and unique nucleotide sequences were defined as clonotypes. Clonotypes were aligned to IMGT TRBV, TRBD and TRBJ reference segments using MiTCR v1.1. The analysis was restricted to V-J combinations with a frequency above 0.0001, which together covered just over 99% of the repertoires. The TCS score was defined as F50 (clonal expansion) divided by E x V (chaos), with BLOSUM62-based TCRdist calculated between CDR3 peptides within each V-J. Welch's t-statistics and random forest reduced 500 to 550 V-J features to about 13, which were used in a naive Bayes classifier (R e1071). The raw public reads went through TCRdb reprocessing: fastp at Q25, MiXCR clone calling, in-frame beta chains kept. CDR3 protein sequences are deduplicated, and each keeps its most common genes and DNA. For this entry, the V and J calls and clone size follow TCRdb and not the study's own pipeline. The sample table records more than 650,000 distinct CDR3 sequences; around 13% of these occur just once. Of the sample, 9.5% to 13% is held by the ten largest clones.

The sequenced sample was blood. The chain uses TRBV20-1 and TRBJ2-1; the D segment cannot be called with confidence. The source is a woman aged 18-35 years with Graves' hyperthyroidism. The bases read TGCAGTGCTAGAGTCGCAGGCTCCTACAATGAGCAGTTCTTC. Translated, this gives CSARVAGSYNEQFF.